These 32 T cell receptor beta chains share one sample of origin, sequenced in a study of T cell responses to AZD1222 COVID-19 vaccine. Some clones are missing from TCRdb's copy, which holds only in-frame ones; the method was immunoSEQ multiplex PCR. The sample shows around 120,000 clones, roughly 90% of them seen only once. The material sequenced was peripheral blood, taken on day 0 of AZD1222 vaccination. These receptors were taken from an adult in good health.

The rearrangement links TRBV6-2 or TRBV6-3 to TRBJ2-1, with TRBD2 matching 14 bases. The CDR3 runs to 17 residues. The germline V gene encodes CDR1 MNHEY and CDR2 SVGEGT. With V trimmed by 6 bases and J by 3 bases, 7 bases remained unmatched. CDR3 protein: CASSLLGTSGSYNEQFF. The CDR3 DNA sequence: TGTGCCAGCAGCCTACTTGGGACTAGCGGGAGCTACAATGAGCAGTTCTTC.

The V and J genes are TRBV4-1 and TRBJ1-4; 9 bases are shared with TRBD1. Germline-derived CDR1 and CDR2 are MGHRA and YSYEKL. V lost 2 bases to trimming and J lost 1 base; unmatched junction nucleotides: 14. CDR3 size: 20 residues. The CDR3 reads CASSQTTGGAGYRTNEKLFF. The DNA for the CDR3 is TGCGCCAGCAGCCAAACTACAGGGGGCGCTGGATATAGAACTAATGAAAAACTGTTTTTT.

V is TRBV7-6 and J is TRBJ2-6; D gene unclear. The CDR3 totals 15 residues. Germline V gene lookup returns CDR1 SGHVS and CDR2 FNYEAQ. V was cut by 1 base and J by 4 bases, with 8 bases left in between. The CDR3 region has the DNA TGTGCCAGCAGCTTAGAGGTGGCGGGGGCCAACGTCCTGACTTTC. Translation gives CASSLEVAGANVLTF.

This chain uses TRBV7-8 with TRBJ1-4; D might be TRBD1 (6 bases). Germline CDR1 and CDR2: SGHVS and FQNEAQ. V gave up 5 bases and J gave up 8 bases, with 15 bases separating them. The CDR3 loop spans 14 amino acids. Here the CDR3 reads CASSIRGFVEKLFF. The CDR3 DNA sequence: TGTGCCAGCAGCATCAGGGGTTTTGTCGAAAAACTGTTTTTT.

V usage is TRBV20-1 and J usage is TRBJ2-2, with 8 positions matching TRBD1. V lost 3 bases and J lost 0; bases outside the gene matches: 6. The germline gives CDR1 DFQATT, CDR2 SNEGSKA (reference sequence). The CDR3 loop spans 16 amino acids. The DNA for the CDR3 is TGCAGTGCTAGTTCCTGGACAGGGTCGAACACCGGGGAGCTGTTTTTT. This translates into CSASSWTGSNTGELFF.

The chain recombines TRBV4-1 with TRBJ1-1, with 8 positions matching TRBD1. Looked up from germline, CDR1 is MGHRA and CDR2 is YSYEKL. The CDR3 has 15 amino acids. The ends lost 3 bases at V and 4 bases at J; junction bases unmatched: 7. CDR3 region: CASSQLFRGPTEAFF. The CDR3, as DNA: TGCGCCAGCAGCCAGTTATTCAGGGGGCCCACTGAAGCTTTCTTT.

V and J are TRBV5-5 and TRBJ2-6; weak D call: TRBD2 (5 bases). The CDR3 loop spans 14 amino acids. V was trimmed by 4 bases and J by 6 bases, leaving 11 bases between them. Germline V gene lookup returns CDR1 SGHKS and CDR2 YYEKEE (reference sequence). The CDR3 coding sequence is TGTGCCAGCAGCCCGTGGGGAGAGGCCAACGTCCTGACTTTC. The encoded protein is CASSPWGEANVLTF.

The chain links TRBV28 to TRBJ1-5, with D perhaps TRBD1 (5 bases). Trimming left V 6 bases short and J 0 bases short, with 21 bases between. Germline V gene lookup returns CDR1 MDHEN and CDR2 SYDVKM. The CDR3 totals 18 residues. The CDR3 sequence is CASSRLPWGGYSNQPQHF. In nucleotides, the CDR3 is TGTGCCAGCAGCCGGCTGCCATGGGGGGGGTATAGCAATCAGCCCCAGCATTTT. Full variable domain (outside the CDR3, taken from reference TRBV28 and TRBJ1-5): DVKVTQSSRYLVKRTGEKVFLECVQDMDHENMFWYRQDPGLGLRLIYFSYDVKMKEKGDIPEGYSVSREKKERFSLILESASTNQTSMYLCASSRLPWGGYSNQPQHFGDGTRLSIL.

V is TRBV5-5 and J is TRBJ1-2, with TRBD1 as a possible D gene (5 bases). Per the germline V gene, CDR1 is SGHKS and CDR2 is YYEKEE (reference sequence). The V end lost 4 bases, the J end lost 8 bases, and 18 bases lay between the germline ends. The CDR3 consists of 14 residues. CDR3 sequence reads: CASSPAALTGGYTF. The DNA of the CDR3 is TGTGCCAGCAGCCCCGCGGCCCTTACAGGCGGCTACACCTTC.

This rearrangement joins TRBV19 to TRBJ1-1; no reliable D call. The CDR3 contains 17 residues. The germline V gene encodes CDR1 LNHDA and CDR2 SQIVND (reference sequence). V lost 7 bases, J lost 5 bases, and 26 bases lay in between. CDR3 coding DNA: TGTGCCAGTACCAAAGGCTCTTGGCACCTAGGCGGGACTGAAGCTTTCTTT. It is translated as CASTKGSWHLGGTEAFF. The full variable domain, with the rest looked up from reference TRBV19 and TRBJ1-1, is DGGITQSPKYLFRKEGQNVTLSCEQNLNHDAMYWYRQDPGQGLRLIYYSQIVNDFQKGDIAEGYSVSREKKESFPLTVTSAQKNPTAFYLCASTKGSWHLGGTEAFFGQGTRLTVV.

The gene calls are TRBV4-3 and TRBJ1-3; TRBD1 matches 7 bases. The CDR3 spans 16 residues. Trimming cost V 1 base and J 3 bases; bases outside gene matches: 6. CDR1 is LGHNA, CDR2 YSLEER, per germline. For the CDR3, the DNA is TGCGCCAGCAGCCAAGTTGACAGGGTAATTGGAAACACCATATATTTT. Residues: CASSQVDRVIGNTIYF.

The chain joins TRBV27 to TRBJ2-1, with 7 bases aligning to TRBD1. Germline trimming cut 6 bases from V and 0 bases from J; bases unmatched to any gene: 2. Germline V gene data show CDR1 as MNHEY and CDR2 as SMNVEV (reference sequence). The CDR3 covers 14 residues. CDR3: CASSRDSSYNEQFF. The CDR3 DNA reads TGTGCCAGCAGCAGGGACAGCTCCTACAATGAGCAGTTCTTC.

This rearrangement joins TRBV19 to TRBJ2-7; possibly TRBD1 or TRBD2 for D (6 bases each). The CDR3 contains 14 residues. Germline lookup yields CDR1 LNHDA and CDR2 SQIVND (reference sequence). The V end was cut by 3 bases, the J end by 4 bases, with 13 bases between. Written as DNA, the CDR3 is TGTGCCAGTAGTATGGGGGGCCTCGGTTACGAGCAGTACTTC. Translating it yields CASSMGGLGYEQYF.

The chain joins TRBV5-1 to TRBJ1-4; D unresolved. This CDR3 is built from 16 residues. V lost 3 bases to trimming and J lost 4 bases, with 16 bases between them. Germline CDR1 reads SGHRS; CDR2 reads YFSETQ. CDR3 DNA sequence: TGCGCCAGCAGCTCCATTGGGCCTTCACATAATGAAAAACTGTTTTTT. As protein: CASSSIGPSHNEKLFF. The full variable domain, its missing parts supplied by reference TRBV5-1 and TRBJ1-4, is KAGVTQTPRYLIKTRGQQVTLSCSPISGHRSVSWYQQTPGQGLQFLFEYFSETQRNKGNFPGRFSGRQFSNSRSEMNVSTLELGDSALYLCASSSIGPSHNEKLFFGSGTQLSVL.

V usage is TRBV18 and J usage is TRBJ2-3; D is perhaps TRBD1 (6 bases). The CDR3 sequence is 17 residues long. Deletions cut 0 bases from V and 2 bases from J, with 15 bases between. The germline CDR1 and CDR2 sequences are KGHSH and LQKENI. CDR3 amino acids: CASSPPVTGRDTDTQYF. CDR3 DNA: TGTGCCAGCTCACCACCTGTGACAGGAAGAGACACAGATACGCAGTATTTT. The variable domain in full, completed from reference TRBV18 and TRBJ2-3, reads NAGVMQNPRHLVRRRGQEARLRCSPMKGHSHVYWYRQLPEEGLKFMVYLQKENIIDESGMPKERFSAEFPKEGPSILRIQQVVRGDSAAYFCASSPPVTGRDTDTQYFGPGTRLTVL.

The chain is built from TRBV12-3 or TRBV12-4 and TRBJ1-3; D might be TRBD1 (6 bases). V gave up 6 bases and J gave up 3 bases, with 9 bases separating them. The CDR3 is made up of 13 amino acids. This CDR3 is CASRGGGGNTIYF. The DNA for the CDR3 is TGTGCCAGCAGAGGGGGTGGTGGAAACACCATATATTTT.

This clone appeared a single time. The gene calls are TRBV10-2 and TRBJ2-1, with 7 bases aligning to TRBD2. V lost 6 bases, J lost 4 bases, and 3 bases stayed unmatched. From germline, CDR1 is WSHSY and CDR2 SAAADI. The CDR3 loop spans 13 amino acids. The CDR3 sequence: CASRGRAYNEQFF. Here the CDR3 DNA reads TGCGCCAGCAGGGGGAGGGCGTACAATGAGCAGTTCTTC.

The chain joins TRBV7-2 to TRBJ2-5; D is perhaps TRBD2 (5 bases). Trimming stripped 6 bases from V and 2 bases from J, with 19 bases between. Germline values: CDR1 SGHTA, CDR2 FQGNSA. The CDR3 spans 16 residues. CDR3 in amino acids: CASSAGLGTGQETQYF. CDR3 DNA: TGTGCCAGCAGTGCGGGTTTGGGAACCGGGCAAGAGACCCAGTACTTC. Complete variable domain (other parts from reference TRBV7-2 and TRBJ2-5): GAGVSQSPSNKVTEKGKDVELRCDPISGHTALYWYRQSLGQGLEFLIYFQGNSAPDKSGLPSDRFSAERTGGSVSTLTIQRTQQEDSAVYLCASSAGLGTGQETQYFGPGTRLLVL.

This clone turned up a few times. V and J are TRBV27 and TRBJ2-6; D gene uncertain. Germline CDR1 MNHEY, CDR2 SMNVEV (reference sequence). V was shortened by 6 bases and J by 0 bases, with 9 bases between the two germline ends. CDR3 length: 15 residues. In DNA form, the CDR3 reads TGTGCCAGCAGCGTTGACAACTCTGGGGCCAACGTCCTGACTTTC. It is translated as CASSVDNSGANVLTF. The complete variable domain, with remaining parts taken from reference TRBV27 and TRBJ2-6, reads EAQVTQNPRYLITVTGKKLTVTCSQNMNHEYMSWYRQDPGLGLRQIYYSMNVEVTDKGDVPEGYKVSRKEKRNFPLILESPSPNQTSLYFCASSVDNSGANVLTFGAGSRLTVL.

The gene calls are TRBV13 and TRBJ2-3, with 7 bases identical to TRBD2. This CDR3 is 14 amino acids long. V shed 5 bases, J shed 6 bases, and the junction held 8 bases outside the gene matches. Looked up from germline, CDR1 is PRHDT and CDR2 is FYEKMQ (reference sequence). CDR3 DNA: TGTGCCAGCAGCGCAAGCGGGGCCGGCGATACGCAGTATTTT. Encoded protein: CASSASGAGDTQYF.

J is TRBJ2-1 and V is TRBV7-9; 7 bases align to TRBD2. The CDR3 runs 13 residues. Germline CDR1 is SEHNR and CDR2 is FQNEAQ (reference sequence). The V gene end was trimmed by 0 bases and the J gene end by 10 bases; junction bases not matched to a gene: 3. Here the CDR3 reads CASSLAGGEEQFF. The DNA of the CDR3 is TGTGCCAGCAGCTTAGCGGGAGGGGAAGAGCAGTTCTTC. The full variable domain, in which reference TRBV7-9 and TRBJ2-1 provide the parts outside the CDR3, is DTGVSQNPRHKITKRGQNVTFRCDPISEHNRLYWYRQTLGQGPEFLTYFQNEAQLEKSRLLSDRFSAERPKGSFSTLEIQRTEQGDSAMYLCASSLAGGEEQFFGPGTRLTVL.

The chain links TRBV5-1 to TRBJ2-5; 8 nucleotides line up with TRBD2. The V gene end was trimmed by 3 bases and the J gene end by 2 bases; junction bases not matched to a gene: 12. Germline CDR1 SGHRS, CDR2 YFSETQ. The CDR3 loop spans 17 amino acids. The CDR3 is CASSYLLRGGRQETQYF. In DNA form, the CDR3 reads TGCGCCAGCAGCTACCTTCTTCGCGGGGGGAGACAAGAGACCCAGTACTTC. Looking up the rest from reference TRBV5-1 and TRBJ2-5 gives the full variable domain: KAGVTQTPRYLIKTRGQQVTLSCSPISGHRSVSWYQQTPGQGLQFLFEYFSETQRNKGNFPGRFSGRQFSNSRSEMNVSTLELGDSALYLCASSYLLRGGRQETQYFGPGTRLLVL.

The V call is TRBV5-6, the J call TRBJ1-2; no clear D gene. Germline values: CDR1 SGHDT, CDR2 YYEEEE. V was cut by 4 bases and J by 8 bases, with 9 bases left in between. The CDR3 runs 11 residues. The CDR3 here is CASSLGEGYTF. Here the CDR3 DNA reads TGTGCCAGCAGCCTCGGTGAGGGCTACACCTTC.

V is TRBV5-1 and J is TRBJ1-1; D gene unclear. Germline CDR1 SGHRS, CDR2 YFSETQ. The CDR3 sequence is 13 residues long. Trimming took 4 bases from V and 0 from J, leaving 7 bases between them. The CDR3 spells CASSDDLNTEAFF. CDR3 DNA sequence: TGCGCCAGCAGCGATGACTTGAACACTGAAGCTTTCTTT.

This chain joins TRBV2 and TRBJ2-2; weak D call: TRBD1 (5 bases). CDR3 length equals 11 residues. Trimming pared 6 bases from V and 6 bases from J, leaving 5 bases between. CDR1 and CDR2 (germline): SNHLY, FYNNEI. The CDR3 spells CASRGAGELFF. The CDR3, as DNA: TGTGCCAGCAGAGGGGCCGGGGAGCTGTTTTTT.

The chain carries TRBV29-1 and TRBJ2-2; 8 bases are shared with TRBD1. Germline V gene sequence: CDR1 SQVTM, CDR2 ANQGSEA. This CDR3 comprises 14 residues. J was trimmed by 7 bases and V by 2 bases; bases with no gene match: 6. In nucleotides, the CDR3 is TGCAGCGTTGAAAACCCAGGGGGCCACGGGGAGCTGTTTTTT. Translating it yields CSVENPGGHGELFF.

V and J are TRBV3-1 (or the pseudogene TRBV3-2) and TRBJ1-2, with unresolved D. The germline CDR1 and CDR2 sequences are LGHDT and YNNKEL (reference sequence). The CDR3 extends over 13 amino acids. V gave up 0 bases and J gave up 8 bases, with 10 bases separating them. DNA for the CDR3: TGTGCCAGCAGCCAAGATTCTTATGGAGGCTACACCTTC. Translated, it gives CASSQDSYGGYTF.

This chain links TRBV9 with TRBJ2-3; perhaps TRBD2 as D (5 bases). This CDR3 contains 13 residues. Germline V gene lookup returns CDR1 SGDLS and CDR2 YYNGEE. V was trimmed by 3 bases and J by 1 base, leaving 6 bases between them. CDR3 sequence (DNA): TGTGCCAGCAGCGGTAGCGGCACAGATACGCAGTATTTT. Its translation is CASSGSGTDTQYF. Full variable domain (rest looked up from reference TRBV9 and TRBJ2-3): DSGVTQTPKHLITATGQRVTLRCSPRSGDLSVYWYQQSLDQGLQFLIQYYNGEERAKGNILERFSAQQFPDLHSELNLSSLELGDSALYFCASSGSGTDTQYFGPGTRLTVL.

This chain joins TRBV28 and TRBJ2-5, with TRBD2 matching 9 bases. Per germline, CDR1 MDHEN and CDR2 SYDVKM. The CDR3 covers 14 residues. V was clipped by 6 bases and J by 2 bases; unmatched bases: 4. The chain's CDR3 is CASRASGAQETQYF. The DNA for the CDR3 is TGTGCCAGCAGGGCTAGCGGGGCTCAAGAGACCCAGTACTTC. The complete variable domain, with remaining parts taken from reference TRBV28 and TRBJ2-5, reads DVKVTQSSRYLVKRTGEKVFLECVQDMDHENMFWYRQDPGLGLRLIYFSYDVKMKEKGDIPEGYSVSREKKERFSLILESASTNQTSMYLCASRASGAQETQYFGPGTRLLVL.

This chain links TRBV5-1 with TRBJ2-3; D is perhaps TRBD1 (6 bases). The V gene lost 4 bases and the J gene lost 5 bases, with 23 bases spanning the gap. CDR3 length: 17 amino acids. CDR1 is SGHRS, CDR2 YFSETQ, per germline. The CDR3 protein is CASSGGTGQGIKDTQYF. CDR3 DNA: TGCGCCAGCAGCGGTGGGACGGGACAAGGCATTAAAGATACGCAGTATTTT.

This chain uses TRBV7-8 with TRBJ2-2; 7 nucleotides line up with TRBD1. Trimming at V came to 4 bases and at J to 1 base, leaving 3 bases not matched to a gene. There are 15 residues in the CDR3. Germline CDR1 is SGHVS and CDR2 is FQNEAQ. The CDR3 region has the DNA TGTGCCAGCAGCTCTTGGACAGGGAACACCGGGGAGCTGTTTTTT. Translating gives CASSSWTGNTGELFF. The full variable domain, its missing parts supplied by reference TRBV7-8 and TRBJ2-2, is GAGVSQSPRYKVAKRGQDVALRCDPISGHVSLFWYQQALGQGPEFLTYFQNEAQLDKSGLPSDRFFAERPEGSVSTLKIQRTQQEDSAVYLCASSSWTGNTGELFFGEGSRLTVL.

CDR3 loop: CASSPTGPYEQYF. The CDR3 DNA is TGTGCCAGCAGCCCCACCGGCCCTTACGAGCAGTACTTC. The rearrangement links TRBV7-9 to TRBJ2-7; D ambiguous. V lost 5 bases and J lost 4, with 12 bases in between. Germline CDR1 SEHNR, CDR2 FQNEAQ (reference sequence). CDR3 length: 13 amino acids.